The clone carrying this TCR beta chain came up many times. This specimen comes from a study of early T cells in non-severe SARS-CoV-2 infection. Study-level information: With bulk RNA from unsorted whole blood as input, sequencing yielded unpaired chains.

In TCRdb, the 5' RACE reads were re-called with MiXCR into one record per CDR3 protein. Seen here are 27,000 or so distinct CDR3 sequences, under 4% observed once, and the top ten hold 7% to 10%. The clonotype was recovered from an adult who was a healthcare worker with PCR-confirmed SARS-CoV-2 infection or an uninfected control (not recorded which). What was sequenced was whole blood.

The CDR3 bases are TGTGCCAGTAGTATGCGGGAGGGGAATGAGCAGTTCTTC. It encodes CASSMREGNEQFF. The rearrangement uses TRBV19 and TRBJ2-1; 9 positions match TRBD2. The CDR3 length is 13 residues. Germline values: CDR1 LNHDA, CDR2 SQIVND (reference sequence). Trimming cost V 3 bases and J 7 bases; bases outside gene matches: 1. The variable domain in full, completed from reference TRBV19 and TRBJ2-1, reads DGGITQSPKYLFRKEGQNVTLSCEQNLNHDAMYWYRQDPGQGLRLIYYSQIVNDFQKGDIAEGYSVSREKKESFPLTVTSAQKNPTAFYLCASSMREGNEQFFGPGTRLTVL.